Listed here is a single T cell receptor beta chain. The CDR3 sequence is 15 residues long. The germline V and J ends were trimmed by 2 bases and 2 bases, with 9 bases remaining between them. Germline V gene lookup returns CDR1 KGHSH and CDR2 LQKENI. The data were taken from a study of blood T cell repertoires in COVID-19. Study-level background: Donors in the United States, Italy and Spain gave samples during acute or convalescent COVID-19. PBMCs, B-cell-depleted T cells, or T cells were the source of the cDNA or gDNA that made up the material.

The assay was immunoSEQ multiplex PCR, and TCRdb's table has in-frame clones only and misses some. The table has 300,000 to 400,000 clones, 70% to 90% seen once; the top ten hold approximately 1.2%. The TCR comes from a woman between 18 and 30 years old who had recovered from COVID-19. Sequences were obtained from PBMCs or T cells enriched from blood (not recorded which). The chain joins TRBV18 to TRBJ1-4, with D possibly matching TRBD1 (6 bases). CDR3 protein: CASSPDRLTNEKLFF. In nucleotides, the CDR3 is TGTGCCAGCTCACCAGACAGGCTTACTAATGAAAAACTGTTTTTT.